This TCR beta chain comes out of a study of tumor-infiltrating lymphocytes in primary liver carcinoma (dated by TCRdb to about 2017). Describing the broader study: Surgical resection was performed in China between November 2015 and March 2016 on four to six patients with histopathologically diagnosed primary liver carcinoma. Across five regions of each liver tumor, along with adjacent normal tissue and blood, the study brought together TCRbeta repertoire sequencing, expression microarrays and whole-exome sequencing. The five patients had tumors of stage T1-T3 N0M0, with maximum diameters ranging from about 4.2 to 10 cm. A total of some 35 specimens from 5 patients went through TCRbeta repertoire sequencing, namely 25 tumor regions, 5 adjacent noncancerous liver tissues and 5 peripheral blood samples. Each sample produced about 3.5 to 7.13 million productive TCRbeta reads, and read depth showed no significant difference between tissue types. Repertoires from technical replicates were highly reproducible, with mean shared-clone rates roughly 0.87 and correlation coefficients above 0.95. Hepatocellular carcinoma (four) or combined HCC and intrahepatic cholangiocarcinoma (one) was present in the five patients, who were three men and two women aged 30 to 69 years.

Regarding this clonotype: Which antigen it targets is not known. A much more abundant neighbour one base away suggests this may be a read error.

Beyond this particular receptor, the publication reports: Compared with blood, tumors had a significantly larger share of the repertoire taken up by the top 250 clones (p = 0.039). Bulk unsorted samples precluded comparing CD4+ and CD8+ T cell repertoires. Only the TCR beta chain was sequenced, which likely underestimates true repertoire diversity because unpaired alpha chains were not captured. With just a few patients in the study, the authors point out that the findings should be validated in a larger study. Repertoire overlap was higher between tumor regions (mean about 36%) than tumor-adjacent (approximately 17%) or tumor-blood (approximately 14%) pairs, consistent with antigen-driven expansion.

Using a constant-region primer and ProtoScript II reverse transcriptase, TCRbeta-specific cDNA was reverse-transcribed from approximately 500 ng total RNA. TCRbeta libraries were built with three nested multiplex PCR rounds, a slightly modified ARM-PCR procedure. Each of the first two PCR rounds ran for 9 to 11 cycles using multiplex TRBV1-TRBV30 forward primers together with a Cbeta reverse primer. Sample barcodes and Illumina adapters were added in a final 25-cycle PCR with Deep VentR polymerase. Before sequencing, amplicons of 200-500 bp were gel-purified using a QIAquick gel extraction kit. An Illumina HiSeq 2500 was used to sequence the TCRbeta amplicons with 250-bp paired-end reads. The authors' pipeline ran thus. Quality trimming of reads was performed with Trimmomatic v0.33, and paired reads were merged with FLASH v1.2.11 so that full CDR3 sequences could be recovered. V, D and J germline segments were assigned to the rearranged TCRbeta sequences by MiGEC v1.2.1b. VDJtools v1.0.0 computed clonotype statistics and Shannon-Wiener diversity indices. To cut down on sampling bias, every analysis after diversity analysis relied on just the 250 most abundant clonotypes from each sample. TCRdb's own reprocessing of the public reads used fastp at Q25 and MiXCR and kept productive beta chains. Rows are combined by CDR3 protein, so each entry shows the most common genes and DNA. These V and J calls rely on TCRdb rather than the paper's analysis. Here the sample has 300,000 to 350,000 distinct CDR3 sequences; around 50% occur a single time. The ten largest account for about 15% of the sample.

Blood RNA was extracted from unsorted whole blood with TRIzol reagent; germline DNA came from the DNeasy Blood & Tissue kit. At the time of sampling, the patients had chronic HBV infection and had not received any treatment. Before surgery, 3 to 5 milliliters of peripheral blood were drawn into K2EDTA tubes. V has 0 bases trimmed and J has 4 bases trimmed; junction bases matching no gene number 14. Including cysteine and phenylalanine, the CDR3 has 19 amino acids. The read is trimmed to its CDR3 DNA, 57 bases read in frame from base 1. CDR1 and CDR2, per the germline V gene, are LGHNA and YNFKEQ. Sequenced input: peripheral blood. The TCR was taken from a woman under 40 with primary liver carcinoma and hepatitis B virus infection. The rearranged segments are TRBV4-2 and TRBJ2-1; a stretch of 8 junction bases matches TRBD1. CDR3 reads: CASSQDWVERTGIYNEQFF. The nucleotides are TGTGCCAGCAGCCAAGATTGGGTCGAGCGGACAGGGATTTACAATGAGCAGTTCTTC.